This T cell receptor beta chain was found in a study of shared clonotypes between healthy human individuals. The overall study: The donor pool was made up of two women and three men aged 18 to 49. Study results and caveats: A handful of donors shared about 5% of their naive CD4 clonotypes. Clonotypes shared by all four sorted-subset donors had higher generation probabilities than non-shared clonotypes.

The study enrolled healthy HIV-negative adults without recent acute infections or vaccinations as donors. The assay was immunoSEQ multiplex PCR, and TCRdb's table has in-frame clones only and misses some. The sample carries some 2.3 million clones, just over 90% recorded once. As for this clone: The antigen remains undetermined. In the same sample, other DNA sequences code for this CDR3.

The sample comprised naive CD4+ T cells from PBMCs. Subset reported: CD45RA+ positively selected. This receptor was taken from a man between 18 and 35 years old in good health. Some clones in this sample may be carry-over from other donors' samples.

The chain's CDR3 is CASSLRTGAKNIQYF. The CDR3 DNA reads TGTGCCAGCAGTTTACGCACCGGGGCCAAAAACATTCAGTACTTC. V is TRBV28 and J is TRBJ2-4; D call uncertain. The germline V gene encodes CDR1 MDHEN and CDR2 SYDVKM. Trimming shortened V by 2 bases and J by 1 base, and 9 bases separated the two germline ends. The CDR3 is made up of 15 amino acids.